Sequencing of this T cell receptor beta chain was carried out in a study of blood T cell repertoires in COVID-19 (dated by TCRdb to 2020 to 2021). About the investigation overall: Samples from collaborators originated in the United States, Italy and Spain and spanned both the acute and convalescent phases of COVID-19. Where HLA class I and class II types were available, the types were taken from metadata supplied by the sample provider, not from assay-based typing. The dataset comprised deeply sampled blood TCRbeta repertoires from subjects exposed to, actively infected with, or recovered from COVID-19. The repertoires were released in a freely available public database intended as a resource for research on the immune response to SARS-CoV-2. The material from the prospective study consisted of cDNA or gDNA derived from T cells, B-cell-depleted T cells, or PBMCs. Sample metadata almost always included a de-identified subject ID, COVID-19 status, age in years and sex. Samples came from the ongoing ImmuneRACE study (first 160 participants) plus 1,254 subjects from 6 global collaborators.

What the study reported, not specific to this receptor: How much clinical and demographic metadata was included differed by source and by participant, and the metadata was provided uncurated.

The immunoSEQ Assay, a bias-controlled multiplex PCR, was used to amplify TCRbeta CDR3 regions from genomic DNA. The source study handled its data this way. Within the assay, amplification of reference gene primers was used to estimate how many nucleated cells each sample contained. To quantify the absolute abundance of each unique TCRbeta CDR3 rearrangement, sequence reads were collapsed and filtered. For each sample, productive Simpson clonality was calculated as the square root of Simpson's diversity index over productive rearrangements. TCRdb's version of the immuneACCESS table is confined to in-frame rearrangements and falls short of the full clone set. An unresolved V gene accounts for under half of the shortfall where checked; the remainder is of unknown origin. V, J and clone size reflect that table, while D and trimming were determined from the DNA. The sample profile shows about 250,000 clones; roughly 85% of them were found once. Clones ranked in the top ten supply 4.5% to 5.5% of the sample.

The collaborating institutions used their own protocols to collect whole blood in K2EDTA tubes. For TCRbeta analysis, collaborators shipped samples as frozen whole blood, isolated PBMCs, or DNA extracted from either of those sample types. Comment on this clone: It has no known antigen specificity. The record has no base qualities; no much larger clone is one base away.

The CDR3 sequence holds 19 residues, the cysteine and phenylalanine included. Of the read, only the CDR3 DNA is kept; its 57 bases are in frame from base 1. The V and J ends are trimmed by 1 base and 4 bases, leaving 24 bases between them. In the germline V gene, CDR1 corresponds to SGDLS and CDR2 to YYNGEE. This clonotype originated in a man aged 45 to 65 with active or convalescent COVID-19. Sequencing was carried out using peripheral blood. Recombination linked TRBV9 to TRBJ2-1, with TRBD2 perhaps the D gene, on 11 matching bases. The CDR3 region: CASSVPRTGGLAAYNEQFF. The sequenced DNA is TGTGCCAGCAGCGTACCCAGGACAGGGGGACTAGCGGCGTACAATGAGCAGTTCTTC.